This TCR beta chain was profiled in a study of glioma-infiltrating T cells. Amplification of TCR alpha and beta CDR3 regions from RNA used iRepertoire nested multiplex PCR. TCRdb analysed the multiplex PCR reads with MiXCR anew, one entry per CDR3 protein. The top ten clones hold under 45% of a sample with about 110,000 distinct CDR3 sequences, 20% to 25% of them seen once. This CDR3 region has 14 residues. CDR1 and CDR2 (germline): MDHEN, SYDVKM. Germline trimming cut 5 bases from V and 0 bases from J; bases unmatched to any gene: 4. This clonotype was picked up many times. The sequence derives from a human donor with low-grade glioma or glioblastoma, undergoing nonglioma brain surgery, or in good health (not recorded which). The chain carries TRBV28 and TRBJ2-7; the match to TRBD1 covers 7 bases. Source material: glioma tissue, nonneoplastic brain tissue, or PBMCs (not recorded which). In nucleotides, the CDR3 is TGTGCCAGCAGTCCACAGGGGACCTCCTACGAGCAGTACTTC. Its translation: CASSPQGTSYEQYF.